The 28 T cell receptor beta chains given below trace back to one sample, sequenced in a study of blood T cell repertoires in COVID-19. The method was immunoSEQ multiplex PCR; TCRdb's version includes in-frame clones alone and lacks a portion of them. The sample has roughly 280,000 clones, more than 80% seen once. Material for sequencing was PBMCs or T cells enriched from blood (not recorded which). The source of these receptors is a woman aged 18-35 years who had recovered from COVID-19.

This clone was seen just once. The rearrangement uses TRBV5-6 and TRBJ1-6; no clear D gene. Germline loops: CDR1 SGHDT, CDR2 YYEEEE. The V gene lost 2 bases and the J gene lost 5 bases, with 5 bases spanning the gap. This CDR3 contains 13 residues. The DNA of the CDR3 is TGTGCCAGCAGCTTTGGAGATAATTCACCCCTCCACTTT. Translation: CASSFGDNSPLHF.

The chain uses TRBV5-1 and TRBJ1-6; 8 positions match TRBD1. Trimming took 4 bases from V and 8 from J; bases not matched to a gene: 5. The CDR3 is 14 amino acids. Germline values: CDR1 SGHRS, CDR2 YFSETQ. The CDR3 spells CASSQDRVYSPLHF. The CDR3 region has the DNA TGCGCCAGCAGCCAGGACAGGGTTTATTCACCCCTCCACTTT.

This clone was seen repeatedly, ten times or more. This chain connects TRBV4-1 to TRBJ1-2, with 7 bases that match TRBD1. The CDR3 has 15 residues. Germline V gene sequence: CDR1 MGHRA, CDR2 YSYEKL. The ends lost 3 bases at V and 4 bases at J; junction bases unmatched: 8. In DNA, the CDR3 is TGCGCCAGCAGCCAGGCCGGACAGGCGGGCTATGGCTACACCTTC. It encodes CASSQAGQAGYGYTF.

This sequence joins TRBV6-5 and TRBJ1-2; D might be TRBD1 (5 bases). CDR3 length equals 13 residues. CDR1 is MNHEY, CDR2 SVGAGI, per germline. CDR3 amino acids: CAAVGGANYGYTF. In DNA form, the CDR3 reads TGTGCGGCCGTGGGAGGGGCTAACTATGGCTACACCTTC.

V usage is TRBV28 and J usage is TRBJ2-1; TRBD2 matches 15 bases. This CDR3 is 14 amino acids long. Germline V lookup: CDR1 MDHEN, CDR2 SYDVKM. V shed 8 bases, J shed 8 bases, and the junction held 4 bases outside the gene matches. The CDR3 DNA follows: TGTGCCAGCGGACTAGCGGGGGGGCGGGATGAGCAGTTCTTC. As protein: CASGLAGGRDEQFF. The complete variable domain, with remaining parts taken from reference TRBV28 and TRBJ2-1, reads DVKVTQSSRYLVKRTGEKVFLECVQDMDHENMFWYRQDPGLGLRLIYFSYDVKMKEKGDIPEGYSVSREKKERFSLILESASTNQTSMYLCASGLAGGRDEQFFGPGTRLTVL.

This chain links TRBV7-2 with TRBJ2-7, with 9 bases that match TRBD2. The CDR3 contains 14 residues. The junction had 6 bases not matched to a gene; V was cut back by 5 bases and J by 4 bases. Germline V CDR1 and CDR2: SGHTA, FQGNSA. CDR3 sequence reads: CASSQGLASYEQYF. The CDR3 coding sequence is TGTGCCAGCAGCCAGGGACTAGCATCTTACGAGCAGTACTTC.

The rearrangement links TRBV29-1 to TRBJ1-4; 7 bases line up with TRBD1. CDR3 size: 13 residues. The ends lost 6 bases at V and 7 bases at J; junction bases unmatched: 8. Germline CDR1 reads SQVTM; CDR2 reads ANQGSEA. CDR3 sequence reads: CSVTDRVGEKLFF. In DNA form, the CDR3 reads TGCAGCGTCACCGACAGGGTTGGTGAAAAACTGTTTTTT.

The chain joins TRBV2 to TRBJ1-2; unclear D gene. Germline V gene data show CDR1 as SNHLY and CDR2 as FYNNEI. CDR3 size: 13 residues. The ends were cut back, 7 bases at V and 3 bases at J, with 12 bases in the middle. The DNA for the CDR3 is TGTGCCAGCACCGATGGAGGGTACTATGGCTACACCTTC. Encoded protein: CASTDGGYYGYTF.

This chain links TRBV7-8 with TRBJ2-3; the D is unclear. V lost 0 bases and J lost 4, with 14 bases in between. CDR1 SGHVS and CDR2 FQNEAQ come from the germline V gene. The CDR3 loop spans 16 amino acids. The CDR3 is CASSLAGQARPDTQYF. The CDR3 nucleotides are TGTGCCAGCAGCTTAGCTGGGCAGGCCCGCCCAGATACGCAGTATTTT.

This chain joins TRBV3-1 (or the pseudogene TRBV3-2) and TRBJ1-4; 8 nucleotides line up with TRBD1. The CDR3 has 13 residues. Germline trimming cut 4 bases from V and 11 bases from J; bases unmatched to any gene: 6. Germline-derived CDR1 and CDR2 are LGHDT and YNNKEL (reference sequence). The CDR3 region has the DNA TGTGCCAGCAGCCCCGGGACAGGTTCTAAACTGTTTTTT. Amino acid sequence: CASSPGTGSKLFF.

On this clone itself: Distinct nucleotide sequences in the sample also encode this CDR3. The CDR3 sequence: CASSFPGSYEQYF. The CDR3 DNA reads as TGTGCCAGCAGCTTCCCTGGTAGCTACGAGCAGTACTTC. This sequence joins TRBV7-9 and TRBJ2-7; D unclear. CDR3 length: 13 residues. The V end lost 3 bases, the J end lost 3 bases, and 9 bases lay between the germline ends. Germline CDR1 is SEHNR and CDR2 is FQNEAQ (reference sequence).

The V and J genes are TRBV12-3 or TRBV12-4 and TRBJ2-5; D unresolved. V was pared by 6 bases and J by 5 bases, with 10 bases between. CDR3 length: 12 residues. This CDR3 reads CASSFLQETQYF. The CDR3 region has the DNA TGTGCCAGCAGCTTCTTACAGGAGACCCAGTACTTC.

This clone appeared once. V usage is TRBV28 and J usage is TRBJ1-2, with D perhaps matching TRBD1 (6 bases). The CDR3 is 14 residues long. Germline V gene sequence: CDR1 MDHEN, CDR2 SYDVKM. The V end was cut by 2 bases, the J end by 4 bases, with 11 bases between. CDR3 in DNA: TGTGCCAGCAGTTTAAGGGGGGGGAGCTATGGCTACACCTTC. Protein product: CASSLRGGSYGYTF.

This clone was counted once. The chain has TRBV12-3 or TRBV12-4 and TRBJ1-2; D may be TRBD1 (6 bases). The CDR3 totals 13 residues. Trimming left V 3 bases short and J 2 bases short, with 7 bases between. The CDR3 is CASSFGTNYGYTF. CDR3 DNA: TGTGCCAGCAGTTTTGGGACAAACTATGGCTACACCTTC.

The chain joins TRBV2 to TRBJ1-2, with a tentative D call TRBD1 (5 bases). The CDR3 consists of 12 residues. V lost 7 bases, J lost 6 bases, and 12 bases lay in between. Germline V gives CDR1 SNHLY, CDR2 FYNNEI. The DNA of the CDR3 is TGTGCCAGCATCCTTGGGGGGGATGGCTACACCTTC. It codes for CASILGGDGYTF.

The chain carries TRBV6-4 and TRBJ1-5; D not resolved. Per germline, CDR1 MRHNA and CDR2 SNTAGT. The CDR3 sequence is 14 residues long. Trimming stripped 6 bases from V and 3 bases from J, with 12 bases between. The CDR3 bases are TGTGCCAGCAGCCCCGACGGAGACAATCAGCCCCAGCATTTT. Translating gives CASSPDGDNQPQHF.

The chain combines TRBV27 with TRBJ1-2; tentative D call: TRBD1 (6 bases). V lost 10 bases and J lost 8, with 14 bases in between. Germline loops: CDR1 MNHEY, CDR2 SMNVEV (reference sequence). The CDR3 sequence is 11 residues long. The CDR3 DNA follows: TGTGCCACCCGGGGGGCGCGAGGCTACACCTTC. Amino acid sequence: CATRGARGYTF.

Remarks on this clone: The junction does not match germline at one end; this may be a read error. This chain joins TRBV6-6 and TRBJ2-5; D is unclear. CDR1 and CDR2 (germline): MNHNY, SVGAGI (reference sequence). This CDR3 has 12 residues. CDR3 bases: TGTGCCAGCAGTTACTTTCGCGGCGGTCCGGACTTC. Encoded protein: CASSYFRGGPDF.

The rearrangement joins TRBV5-6 to TRBJ1-3, with a weak D call TRBD1 (5 bases). The CDR3 contains 15 residues. Trimming left V 7 bases short and J 0 bases short, with 14 bases between. The germline CDR1 and CDR2 sequences are SGHDT and YYEEEE. The CDR3, as DNA: TGTGCCAGCTCGGTGGGGGGGTACTCTGGAAACACCATATATTTT. Protein sequence: CASSVGGYSGNTIYF.

The chain couples TRBV19 to TRBJ2-1; D is perhaps TRBD2 (6 bases). V was pared by 5 bases and J by 3 bases, with 11 bases between. The CDR3 loop spans 14 amino acids. Germline lookup yields CDR1 LNHDA and CDR2 SQIVND (reference sequence). CDR3 coding DNA: TGTGCCAGTAGTGCGACTAGGAGCTACAATGAGCAGTTCTTC. It translates to CASSATRSYNEQFF. The entire variable domain, with the rest obtained from reference TRBV19 and TRBJ2-1, is as follows: DGGITQSPKYLFRKEGQNVTLSCEQNLNHDAMYWYRQDPGQGLRLIYYSQIVNDFQKGDIAEGYSVSREKKESFPLTVTSAQKNPTAFYLCASSATRSYNEQFFGPGTRLTVL.

The sample holds one count of this clone. The chain uses TRBV7-2 and TRBJ2-7; 9 bases fit TRBD1. The germline V gene has CDR1 SGHTA and CDR2 FQGNSA. This CDR3 is built from 14 residues. The V segment lost 3 bases and the J segment 4 bases; nucleotides outside the gene matches: 4. CDR3 protein: CASSFGTGRYEQYF. Here the CDR3 DNA reads TGTGCCAGCAGCTTCGGGACAGGGCGATACGAGCAGTACTTC. The full variable domain, rest sourced from reference TRBV7-2 and TRBJ2-7, is GAGVSQSPSNKVTEKGKDVELRCDPISGHTALYWYRQSLGQGLEFLIYFQGNSAPDKSGLPSDRFSAERTGGSVSTLTIQRTQQEDSAVYLCASSFGTGRYEQYFGPGTRLTVT.

The genes are TRBV6-1 and TRBJ1-5, with a tentative D call TRBD1 (5 bases). V lost 0 bases to trimming and J lost 1 base, with 7 bases between them. CDR1 MNHNS and CDR2 SASEGT come from the germline V gene. The CDR3 has 15 residues. The CDR3 DNA is TGTGCCAGCAGTGAAGCGGGGGGGAGCAATCAGCCCCAGCATTTT. Amino acids: CASSEAGGSNQPQHF.

This sequence joins TRBV4-1 and TRBJ1-1, with D possibly TRBD1 on 5 matching bases. CDR1 is MGHRA, CDR2 YSYEKL, per germline. This CDR3 is built from 15 residues. V was shortened by 3 bases and J by 2 bases, with 13 bases between the two germline ends. The CDR3 reads CASSQGARTNTEAFF. In nucleotides, the CDR3 is TGCGCCAGCAGCCAGGGTGCGAGGACAAACACTGAAGCTTTCTTT.

The chain recombines TRBV2 with TRBJ2-3; 14 bases align to TRBD2. The germline V gene has CDR1 SNHLY and CDR2 FYNNEI. V was clipped by 6 bases and J by 2 bases; unmatched bases: 7. CDR3 length: 17 amino acids. The CDR3 is CASRRGLAGDFTDTQYF. The CDR3 region has the DNA TGTGCCAGCAGGCGGGGACTAGCGGGGGACTTCACAGATACGCAGTATTTT.

The chain couples TRBV19 to TRBJ1-2; 9 nucleotides line up with TRBD1. The CDR3 has 14 amino acids. Germline CDR1 LNHDA, CDR2 SQIVND (reference sequence). V dropped 6 bases and J dropped 1; count of bases not matched to a gene: 3. This CDR3 is CASSRDRVNYGYTF. The CDR3 bases are TGTGCCAGTAGCCGGGACAGGGTTAACTATGGCTACACCTTC.

The chain recombines TRBV7-9 with TRBJ1-6; possible D gene TRBD1, 6 bases. The CDR3 consists of 16 residues. The germline gives CDR1 SEHNR, CDR2 FQNEAQ (reference sequence). The V and J ends lost 0 bases and 4 bases respectively, with 10 bases between them. CDR3 DNA: TGTGCCAGCAGCTTAGCGTCCCAGGGGTATAATTCACCCCTCCACTTT. Translation: CASSLASQGYNSPLHF.

V gene TRBV9 combines with J gene TRBJ2-1; the D gene is possibly TRBD2 (7 bases). This CDR3 is built from 15 residues. CDR1 SGDLS and CDR2 YYNGEE come from the germline V gene. The V end lost 0 bases, the J end lost 7 bases, and 14 bases lay between the germline ends. The chain's CDR3 is CASSVGGGALNEQFF. CDR3 nucleotides: TGTGCCAGCAGCGTAGGTGGGGGGGCCCTGAATGAGCAGTTCTTC.

This clone has just a few counts. DNA for the CDR3: TGTGCCAGCAGCGTAGAGGACAGGGGGCAAGGCTACACCTTC. Its protein is CASSVEDRGQGYTF. The chain employs TRBV9 and TRBJ1-2, with 11 positions matching TRBD1. Germline V gene lookup returns CDR1 SGDLS and CDR2 YYNGEE. V shed 0 bases, J shed 8 bases, and the junction held 3 bases outside the gene matches. The CDR3 spans 14 residues.